One sample yielded the 15 T cell receptor beta chains listed below, sequenced in a study of T cell responses to AZD1222 COVID-19 vaccine. Using immunoSEQ multiplex PCR, the repertoire was profiled, and TCRdb retains in-frame clones only, with some absent. The repertoire holds some 200,000 clones, with roughly 90% as singletons. Source: peripheral blood, taken on day 0 of AZD1222 vaccination. Receptors originate from an adult in good health.

The chain joins TRBV7-3 to TRBJ2-1, with 8 bases fitting TRBD2. Germline loops: CDR1 SGHTA, CDR2 FQGTGA. The CDR3 totals 14 residues. V trimming: 1 base; J trimming: 7 bases; junction bases outside the gene matches: 3. As DNA, the CDR3 is TGTGCCAGCAGCTTAAGGCGGGAGGTGAATGAGCAGTTCTTC. This translates into CASSLRREVNEQFF.

The chain has TRBV25-1 and TRBJ2-1; D possibly corresponds to TRBD2 (5 bases). Trimming took 4 bases from V and 7 from J, leaving 11 bases between them. This CDR3 is 13 amino acids long. Germline CDR1 is MGHDK and CDR2 is SYGVNS. CDR3 protein: CASSVWGVNEQFF. The DNA for the CDR3 is TGTGCCAGCAGTGTTTGGGGAGTAAATGAGCAGTTCTTC.

The chain links TRBV12-3 or TRBV12-4 to TRBJ1-4; the D is unclear. This CDR3 contains 11 residues. The V end was cut by 8 bases, the J end by 7 bases, with 8 bases between. The CDR3, as DNA: TGTGCCAGCCATTGGGCTGAAAAACTGTTTTTT. Its protein product is CASHWAEKLFF.

This chain joins TRBV6-5 and TRBJ2-7, with D possibly being TRBD2 (5 bases). From germline, CDR1 is MNHEY and CDR2 SVGAGI. The CDR3 contains 15 residues. Trimming cost V 6 bases and J 2 bases, with 17 bases left between them. DNA of the CDR3: TGTGCCAGCAGCCGAGGGTTATTTGGAACCTACGAGCAGTACTTC. Translated, it gives CASSRGLFGTYEQYF.

V and J are TRBV10-3 and TRBJ2-1; D not resolved. The V and J ends lost 0 bases and 7 bases respectively, with 4 bases between them. The germline CDR1 and CDR2 sequences are ENHRY and SYGVKD. CDR3 length: 12 amino acids. The CDR3 here is CAISESSNEQFF. In DNA, the CDR3 is TGTGCCATCAGTGAGTCTTCGAATGAGCAGTTCTTC.

This clone was seen once. This chain joins TRBV2 and TRBJ1-4; 7 nucleotides line up with TRBD1. Germline trimming cut 4 bases from V and 5 bases from J; bases unmatched to any gene: 4. CDR3 length equals 14 residues. Per the germline V gene, CDR1 is SNHLY and CDR2 is FYNNEI. CDR3 DNA sequence: TGTGCCAGCAGTGTGAACAGGGGAAATGAAAAACTGTTTTTT. It encodes CASSVNRGNEKLFF.

V gene TRBV7-9 combines with J gene TRBJ2-7; no definite D call. The CDR3 sequence is 12 residues long. Germline V gives CDR1 SEHNR, CDR2 FQNEAQ (reference sequence). Trimming took off 3 bases at V and 2 bases at J, with 5 bases between the two ends. The CDR3 DNA sequence: TGTGCCAGCAGCTTGTGGACCTACGAGCAGTACTTC. Protein sequence: CASSLWTYEQYF.

The V gene is TRBV5-6, the J gene TRBJ2-7; the D gene is possibly TRBD2 (6 bases). V gave up 1 base and J gave up 2 bases, with 13 bases separating them. CDR3 length: 15 amino acids. Germline values: CDR1 SGHDT, CDR2 YYEEEE. For the CDR3, the DNA is TGTGCCAGCAGCTTGTACGGGAGACCGACCTACGAGCAGTACTTC. Translated: CASSLYGRPTYEQYF.

The chain has TRBV25-1 and TRBJ1-2; tentative D call: TRBD1 (6 bases). Trimming removed 2 bases at V and 4 bases at J, with 14 bases between. Germline loops: CDR1 MGHDK, CDR2 SYGVNS. This CDR3 is built from 15 residues. This chain's CDR3 is CASSEGSQGRYGYTF. CDR3 nucleotide sequence: TGTGCCAGCAGTGAAGGTTCACAGGGACGCTATGGCTACACCTTC.

This clone was seen just once. This CDR3 is CASSLGIWADNTEAFF. The CDR3, as DNA: TGCGCCAGCAGCTTGGGCATTTGGGCAGACAACACTGAAGCTTTCTTT. This chain joins TRBV5-1 and TRBJ1-1, with D hard to call. Germline CDR1 is SGHRS and CDR2 is YFSETQ. This CDR3 comprises 16 residues. V lost 0 bases to trimming and J lost 2 bases, with 14 bases between them.

J is TRBJ2-1 and V is TRBV27, with 9 bases that match TRBD1. The J segment lost 7 bases and the V segment lost 6 bases, leaving 10 bases of the junction unmatched. Looked up from germline, CDR1 is MNHEY and CDR2 is SMNVEV (reference sequence). This CDR3 is 15 amino acids long. As DNA, the CDR3 is TGTGCCAGCAGCTCAGACAGGGGGTGGGGGAATGAGCAGTTCTTC. As protein: CASSSDRGWGNEQFF.

The count of this clone is one. The chain couples TRBV7-9 to TRBJ2-7; the D gene is possibly TRBD1 (5 bases). The germline gives CDR1 SEHNR, CDR2 FQNEAQ (reference sequence). The CDR3 loop spans 18 amino acids. V was cut by 6 bases and J by 0 bases, with 24 bases left in between. The CDR3 DNA reads TGTGCCAGCAGGTCCGACCGGCTGGGGCAGCCTATCTCCTACGAGCAGTACTTC. Amino acids: CASRSDRLGQPISYEQYF.

This clone was seen more than once but under ten times. This chain joins TRBV2 and TRBJ1-5, with unresolved D. Germline values: CDR1 SNHLY, CDR2 FYNNEI. V was cut by 4 bases and J by 0 bases, with 4 bases left in between. The CDR3 has 13 amino acids. DNA for the CDR3: TGTGCCAGCAGTGTTCATAGCAATCAGCCCCAGCATTTT. It codes for CASSVHSNQPQHF.

This rearrangement joins TRBV7-3 to TRBJ2-1; 13 positions match TRBD2. CDR3 length: 15 amino acids. V lost 5 bases, J lost 4 bases, and 2 bases stayed unmatched. The germline CDR1 and CDR2 sequences are SGHTA and FQGTGA. CDR3 in amino acids: CASSPLAGGYNEQFF. In nucleotides, the CDR3 is TGTGCCAGCAGCCCACTAGCGGGAGGGTACAATGAGCAGTTCTTC.

The V gene is TRBV25-1, the J gene TRBJ1-3; 8 positions agree with TRBD1. Per the germline V gene, CDR1 is MGHDK and CDR2 is SYGVNS. The CDR3 consists of 15 residues. V was pared by 3 bases and J by 0 bases, with 1 base of the junction left unmatched. Here the CDR3 reads CASSDTGGSGNTIYF. Here the CDR3 DNA reads TGTGCCAGCAGTGATACAGGGGGCTCTGGAAACACCATATATTTT.